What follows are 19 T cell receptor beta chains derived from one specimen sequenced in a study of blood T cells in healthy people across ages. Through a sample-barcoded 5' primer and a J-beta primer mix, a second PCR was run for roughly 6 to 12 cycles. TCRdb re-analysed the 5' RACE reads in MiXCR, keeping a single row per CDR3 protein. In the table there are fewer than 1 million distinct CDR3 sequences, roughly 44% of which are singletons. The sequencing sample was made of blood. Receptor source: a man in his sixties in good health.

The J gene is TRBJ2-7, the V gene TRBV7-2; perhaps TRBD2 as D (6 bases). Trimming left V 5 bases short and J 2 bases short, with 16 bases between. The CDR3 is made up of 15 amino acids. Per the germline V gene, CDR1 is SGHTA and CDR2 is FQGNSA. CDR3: CASSATSLDPYEQYF. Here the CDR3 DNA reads TGTGCCAGCAGCGCCACTAGCTTGGACCCCTACGAGCAGTACTTC.

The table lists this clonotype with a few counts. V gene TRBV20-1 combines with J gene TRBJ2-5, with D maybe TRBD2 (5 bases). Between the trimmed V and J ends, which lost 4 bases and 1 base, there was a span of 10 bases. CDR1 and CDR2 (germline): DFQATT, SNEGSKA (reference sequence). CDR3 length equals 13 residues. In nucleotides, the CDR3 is TGCAGTGCTACCTCCGGGATCCAAGAGACCCAGTACTTC. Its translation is CSATSGIQETQYF.

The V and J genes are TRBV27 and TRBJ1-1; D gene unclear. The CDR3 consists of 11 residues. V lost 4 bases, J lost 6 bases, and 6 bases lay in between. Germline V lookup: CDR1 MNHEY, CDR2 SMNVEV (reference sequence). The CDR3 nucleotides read TGTGCCAGCAGTTGGGGTTCTGAAGCTTTCTTT. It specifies CASSWGSEAFF.

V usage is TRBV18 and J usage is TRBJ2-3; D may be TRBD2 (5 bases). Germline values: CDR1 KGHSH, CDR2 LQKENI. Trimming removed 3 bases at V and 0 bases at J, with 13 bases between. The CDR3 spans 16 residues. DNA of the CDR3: TGTGCCAGCTCACCCATCGTCACGGGGAGCACAGATACGCAGTATTTT. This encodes CASSPIVTGSTDTQYF.

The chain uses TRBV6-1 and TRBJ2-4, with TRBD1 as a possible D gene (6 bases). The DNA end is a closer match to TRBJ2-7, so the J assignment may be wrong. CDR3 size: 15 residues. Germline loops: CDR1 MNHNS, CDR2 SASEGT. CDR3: CASSLLQGSAYEQYF. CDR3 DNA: TGTGCCAGCAGCCTCCTACAGGGCAGTGCCTACGAGCAGTACTTC.

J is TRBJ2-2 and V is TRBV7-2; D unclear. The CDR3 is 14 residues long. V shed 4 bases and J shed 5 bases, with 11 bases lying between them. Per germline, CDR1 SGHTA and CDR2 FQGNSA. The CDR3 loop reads CASSSRFGTGELFF. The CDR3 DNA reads TGTGCCAGCAGCTCCCGATTCGGGACCGGGGAGCTGTTTTTT. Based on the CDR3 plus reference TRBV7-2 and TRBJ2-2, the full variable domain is GAGVSQSPSNKVTEKGKDVELRCDPISGHTALYWYRQSLGQGLEFLIYFQGNSAPDKSGLPSDRFSAERTGGSVSTLTIQRTQQEDSAVYLCASSSRFGTGELFFGEGSRLTVL.

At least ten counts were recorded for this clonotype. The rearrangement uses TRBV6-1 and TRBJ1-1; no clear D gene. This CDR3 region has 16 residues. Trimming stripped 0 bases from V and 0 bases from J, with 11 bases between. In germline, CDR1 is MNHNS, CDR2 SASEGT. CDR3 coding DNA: TGTGCCAGCAGTGAAGCAAGAGACACCTTGAACACTGAAGCTTTCTTT. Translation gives CASSEARDTLNTEAFF.

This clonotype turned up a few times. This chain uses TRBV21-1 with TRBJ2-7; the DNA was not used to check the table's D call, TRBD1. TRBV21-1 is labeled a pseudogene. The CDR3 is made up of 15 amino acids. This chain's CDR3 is CASSSRGQKLYEQYF. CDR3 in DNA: TGTGCCAGCAGCAGCCGGGGACAGAAATTGTACGAGCAGTACTTC.

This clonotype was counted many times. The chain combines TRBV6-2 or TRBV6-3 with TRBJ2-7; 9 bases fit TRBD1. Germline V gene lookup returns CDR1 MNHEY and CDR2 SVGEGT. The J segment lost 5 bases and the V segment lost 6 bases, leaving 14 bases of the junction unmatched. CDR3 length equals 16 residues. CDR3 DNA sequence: TGTGCCAGCAGCGGGACAGGGACCCTCATCCCCCACGAGCAGTACTTC. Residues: CASSGTGTLIPHEQYF.

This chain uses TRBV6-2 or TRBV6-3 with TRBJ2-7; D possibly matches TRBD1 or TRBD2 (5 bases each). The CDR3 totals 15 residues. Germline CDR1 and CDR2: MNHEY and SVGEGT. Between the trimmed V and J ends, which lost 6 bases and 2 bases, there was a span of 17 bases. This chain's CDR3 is CASSLTGPATYEQYF. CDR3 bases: TGTGCCAGCAGCCTCACGGGGCCGGCGACCTACGAGCAGTACTTC.

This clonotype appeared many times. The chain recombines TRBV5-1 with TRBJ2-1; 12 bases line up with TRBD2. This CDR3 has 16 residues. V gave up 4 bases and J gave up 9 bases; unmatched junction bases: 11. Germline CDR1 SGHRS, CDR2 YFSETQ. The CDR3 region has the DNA TGCGCCAGCAGCCACACACTAGCGGGGGGCGCGGGTGAGCAGTTCTTC. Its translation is CASSHTLAGGAGEQFF.

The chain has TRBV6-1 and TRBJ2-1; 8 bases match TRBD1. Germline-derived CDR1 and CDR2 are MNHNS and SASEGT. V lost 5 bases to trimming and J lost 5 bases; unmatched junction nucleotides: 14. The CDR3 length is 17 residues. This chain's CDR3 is CASSTRAGQGFNNEQFF. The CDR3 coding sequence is TGTGCCAGCAGTACCCGTGCTGGACAGGGCTTTAACAATGAGCAGTTCTTC.

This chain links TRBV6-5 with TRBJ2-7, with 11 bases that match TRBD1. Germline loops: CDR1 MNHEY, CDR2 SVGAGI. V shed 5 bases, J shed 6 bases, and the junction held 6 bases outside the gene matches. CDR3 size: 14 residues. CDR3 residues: CASSPLDRGLEQYF. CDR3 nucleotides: TGTGCCAGCAGTCCACTGGACAGGGGGCTCGAGCAGTACTTC.

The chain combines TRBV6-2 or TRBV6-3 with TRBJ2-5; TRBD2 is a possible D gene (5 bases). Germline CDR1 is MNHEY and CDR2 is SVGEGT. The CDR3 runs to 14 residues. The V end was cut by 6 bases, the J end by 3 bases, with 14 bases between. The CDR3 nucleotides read TGTGCCAGCAGGCGTTCGCTAGCAGAAGAGACCCAGTACTTC. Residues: CASRRSLAEETQYF.

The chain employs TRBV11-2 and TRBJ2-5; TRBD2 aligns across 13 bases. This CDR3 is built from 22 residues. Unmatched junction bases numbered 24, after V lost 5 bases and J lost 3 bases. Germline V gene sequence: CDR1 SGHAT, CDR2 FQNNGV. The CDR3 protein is CASSLWGGTSGGATSWKETQYF. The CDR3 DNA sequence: TGTGCCAGCAGCCTCTGGGGGGGAACTAGCGGGGGGGCAACTAGTTGGAAAGAGACCCAGTACTTC. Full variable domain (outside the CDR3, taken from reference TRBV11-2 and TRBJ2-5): EAGVAQSPRYKIIEKRQSVAFWCNPISGHATLYWYQQILGQGPKLLIQFQNNGVVDDSQLPKDRFSAERLKGVDSTLKIQPAKLEDSAVYLCASSLWGGTSGGATSWKETQYFGPGTRLLVL.

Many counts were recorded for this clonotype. This CDR3 reads CASSTTYNEQFF. CDR3 sequence (DNA): TGTGCCAGCAGCACCACTTACAATGAGCAGTTCTTC. The V call is TRBV7-2, the J call TRBJ2-1, with D uncertain. The ends were cut back, 5 bases at V and 4 bases at J, with 6 bases in the middle. The CDR3 runs 12 residues. Germline V gene data show CDR1 as SGHTA and CDR2 as FQGNSA.

The CDR3 DNA is TGTGCCACCACCTCCGGGGGGTACTACGAGCAGTACTTC. Its translation: CATTSGGYYEQYF. The V gene is TRBV2, the J gene TRBJ2-7, with 7 bases matching TRBD2. The germline CDR1 and CDR2 sequences are SNHLY and FYNNEI. J was trimmed by 3 bases and V by 10 bases; bases with no gene match: 9. The CDR3 length is 13 residues.

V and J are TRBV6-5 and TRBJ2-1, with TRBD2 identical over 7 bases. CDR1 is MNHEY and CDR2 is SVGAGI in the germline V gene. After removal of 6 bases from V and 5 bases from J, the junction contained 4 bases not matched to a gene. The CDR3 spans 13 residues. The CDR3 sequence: CASRSGVNNEQFF. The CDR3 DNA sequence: TGTGCCAGCAGGAGCGGGGTAAACAATGAGCAGTTCTTC.

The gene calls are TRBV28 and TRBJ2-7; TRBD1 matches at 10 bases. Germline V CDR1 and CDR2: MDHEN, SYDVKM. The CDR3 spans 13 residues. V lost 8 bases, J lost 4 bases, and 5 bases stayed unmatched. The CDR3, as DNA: TGTGCCAGCGGGGGACAGGGGTTTTACGAGCAGTACTTC. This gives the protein CASGGQGFYEQYF.